Each of the 28 T cell receptor beta chains below was sequenced from the same sample in a study of shared clonotypes between healthy human individuals (dated by TCRdb to the early 2020s). The library came from the immunoSEQ multiplex PCR assay. TCRdb obtained this table from immuneACCESS and retained in-frame rearrangements with V and J assigned. These tables miss some clones; where compared with another copy, unresolved V genes account for less than half of the shortfall, and the remainder is unexplained. The sample table lists under 1,900,000 clones, about 98.5% of them with a count of one. The ten biggest clones cover about 0.4% of the sample. The source material was naive CD4+ T cells sorted from blood. This specimen's cell subset or site label, interpreted: CD45RA+ positively selected. The origin of the receptors is a man aged 30 to 45 in good health.

Worth noting for this clone: The junction and the germline gene differ at one end; a read error may be behind it. The chain joins TRBV7-7 to TRBJ2-7; D is unresolved. This CDR3 has 15 residues. Germline values: CDR1 SSHAT, CDR2 FNYEAQ (reference sequence). CDR3 nucleotide sequence: TGTGCTAGCAGCTTAGGAGATGAACCAACCTACGAGCAGTACTTC. It encodes CASSLGDEPTYEQYF.

In DNA, the CDR3 is TGTGCCAGCAGCCTGACTAGCGGGAGGGCCGGGTTTAGCACAGATACGCAGTATTTT. This gives the protein CASSLTSGRAGFSTDTQYF. The chain combines TRBV5-6 with TRBJ2-3; 14 bases match TRBD2. V trimming: 4 bases; J trimming: 0 bases; junction bases outside the gene matches: 10. This CDR3 spans 19 amino acids. CDR1 is SGHDT, CDR2 YYEEEE, per germline.

The chain is built from TRBV19 and TRBJ2-1, with D hard to call. The CDR3 loop spans 15 amino acids. CDR1 and CDR2 from the germline V gene are LNHDA and SQIVND (reference sequence). The germline V and J ends were trimmed by 5 bases and 1 base, with 12 bases remaining between them. The CDR3 spells CASSLTDESYNEQFF. The CDR3 nucleotides are TGTGCCAGTAGTCTTACAGACGAATCCTACAATGAGCAGTTCTTC.

The chain employs TRBV28 and TRBJ2-7, with D hard to call. V shed 6 bases and J shed 0 bases, with 15 bases lying between them. Germline assignment: CDR1 MDHEN and CDR2 SYDVKM. This CDR3 has 15 amino acids. As DNA, the CDR3 is TGTGCCAGCAGCAATAGGCTTCCTAGCTCCTACGAGCAGTACTTC. It yields the protein CASSNRLPSSYEQYF. The variable domain in full, completed from reference TRBV28 and TRBJ2-7, reads DVKVTQSSRYLVKRTGEKVFLECVQDMDHENMFWYRQDPGLGLRLIYFSYDVKMKEKGDIPEGYSVSREKKERFSLILESASTNQTSMYLCASSNRLPSSYEQYFGPGTRLTVT.

The gene calls are TRBV10-3 and TRBJ2-7; no clear D. V lost 10 bases to trimming and J lost 2 bases, with 12 bases between them. This CDR3 comprises 12 residues. The germline gives CDR1 ENHRY, CDR2 SYGVKD. The CDR3 spells CATETVTYEQYF. Written as DNA, the CDR3 is TGTGCCACAGAAACGGTCACCTACGAGCAGTACTTC.

The rearrangement joins TRBV11-3 to TRBJ2-3, with a tentative D call TRBD2 (6 bases). Per germline, CDR1 SGHNT and CDR2 YENEEA. The length of the CDR3 is 14 residues. V gave up 0 bases and J gave up 4 bases, with 8 bases separating them. The CDR3 is CASSLDGSADTQYF. The CDR3 DNA sequence: TGTGCCAGCAGCTTAGACGGGAGCGCAGATACGCAGTATTTT.

The chain joins TRBV29-1 to TRBJ2-5, with D hard to call. This CDR3 comprises 13 residues. Germline CDR1 SQVTM, CDR2 ANQGSEA. Trimming left V 3 bases short and J 2 bases short, with 10 bases between. In DNA, the CDR3 is TGCAGCGTTGATCTGCAGATTCAAGAGACCCAGTACTTC. Translating gives CSVDLQIQETQYF.

The chain employs TRBV4-3 and TRBJ2-7; no definite D call. CDR3 length: 17 residues. Germline CDR1 and CDR2: LGHNA and YSLEER. V lost 0 bases and J lost 0, with 15 bases in between. This chain's CDR3 is CASSQDTDLWGSYEQYF. Here the CDR3 DNA reads TGCGCCAGCAGCCAAGATACAGACCTATGGGGCTCCTACGAGCAGTACTTC.

V gene TRBV6-6 combines with J gene TRBJ2-5; 9 nucleotides match TRBD1. The CDR3 has 15 residues. Looked up from germline, CDR1 is MNHNY and CDR2 is SVGAGI (reference sequence). J lost 4 bases, V lost 5 bases, and 8 bases had no gene match. The CDR3 is CASSADRGFGETQYF. DNA of the CDR3: TGTGCCAGCAGTGCTGACAGGGGGTTTGGAGAGACCCAGTACTTC.

The chain employs TRBV21-1 and TRBJ2-3; TRBD2 is taken as the D call from the table, unchecked against the DNA. TRBV21-1 is a pseudogene segment. This CDR3 spans 16 amino acids. CDR3 sequence reads: CASSKVGEKPTDTQYF. In nucleotides, the CDR3 is TGTGCCAGCAGCAAAGTCGGGGAAAAACCCACAGATACGCAGTATTTT.

The gene calls are TRBV7-2 and TRBJ2-3; the D is unclear. The V end was cut by 3 bases, the J end by 0 bases, with 7 bases between. CDR3 length: 14 residues. Germline V gene sequence: CDR1 SGHTA, CDR2 FQGNSA. The CDR3 spells CASSLLQSTDTQYF. In DNA form, the CDR3 reads TGTGCCAGCAGCTTGTTACAGAGCACAGATACGCAGTATTTT.

This rearrangement joins TRBV7-3 to TRBJ2-7; D call uncertain. The length of the CDR3 is 16 residues. Per germline, CDR1 SGHTA and CDR2 FQGTGA. Trimming took 4 bases from V and 3 from J, leaving 19 bases between them. As DNA, the CDR3 is TGTGCCAGCAGCTCTCGCGGCCACAGACCATACTACGAGCAGTACTTC. Its protein is CASSSRGHRPYYEQYF.

J is TRBJ2-7 and V is TRBV5-5, with TRBD1 matching over 7 bases. This CDR3 region has 14 residues. Germline CDR1 is SGHKS and CDR2 is YYEKEE (reference sequence). Trimming took 6 bases from V and 0 from J; bases not matched to a gene: 6. CDR3 region: CASTWTGYSYEQYF. CDR3 DNA: TGTGCCAGCACCTGGACAGGATACTCCTACGAGCAGTACTTC.

J is TRBJ2-5 and V is TRBV7-9; D not certain. V lost 3 bases and J 2 bases, leaving 13 bases between the germline ends. This CDR3 is built from 15 residues. Germline V gene data show CDR1 as SEHNR and CDR2 as FQNEAQ (reference sequence). The CDR3 bases are TGTGCCAGCAGCTTTCGGTTGTCTGGGCAAGAGACCCAGTACTTC. Protein: CASSFRLSGQETQYF.

This sequence joins TRBV7-9 and TRBJ2-6; no clear D. Germline V gene data show CDR1 as SEHNR and CDR2 as FQNEAQ (reference sequence). V dropped 11 bases and J dropped 1 base, with 12 bases sitting between them. This CDR3 is 14 amino acids long. The CDR3 sequence: CAGNKKSGANVLTF. CDR3 DNA sequence: TGTGCCGGAAACAAAAAATCTGGGGCCAACGTCCTGACTTTC.

The V and J genes are TRBV27 and TRBJ1-4; D unresolved. Trimming cost V 6 bases and J 4 bases, with 15 bases left between them. CDR3 length: 15 amino acids. Germline-derived CDR1 and CDR2 are MNHEY and SMNVEV (reference sequence). CDR3: CASRRQGRNNEKLFF. In DNA, the CDR3 is TGTGCCAGCAGGAGACAAGGACGGAATAATGAAAAACTGTTTTTT.

This chain uses TRBV5-4 with TRBJ2-3; the match to TRBD2 covers 11 bases. The length of the CDR3 is 18 residues. V was clipped by 3 bases and J by 5 bases; unmatched bases: 14. Germline V gene sequence: CDR1 SGHNT, CDR2 YYREEE (reference sequence). CDR3 residues: CASSSPDKLAGDEDTQYF. In DNA, the CDR3 is TGTGCCAGCAGCTCGCCCGACAAACTAGCGGGAGATGAAGATACGCAGTATTTT.

The gene calls are TRBV15 and TRBJ1-1; D ambiguous. Per the germline V gene, CDR1 is LNHNV and CDR2 is YYDKDF (reference sequence). The V end was cut by 5 bases, the J end by 4 bases, with 14 bases between. The CDR3 consists of 14 residues. The CDR3 nucleotides read TGTGCCACCAGCGGGTATTCGTCGAGCACTGAAGCTTTCTTT. Residues: CATSGYSSSTEAFF.

This clone was detected once. This chain links TRBV5-1 with TRBJ2-3, with 7 bases that match TRBD1. Germline loops: CDR1 SGHRS, CDR2 YFSETQ. CDR3 length: 16 amino acids. V trimming: 3 bases; J trimming: 1 base; junction bases outside the gene matches: 8. CDR3 sequence reads: CASSSFNRGGTDTQYF. The CDR3 bases are TGCGCCAGCAGCTCCTTTAACAGGGGAGGCACAGATACGCAGTATTTT.

This chain uses TRBV18 with TRBJ2-2; D possibly uses TRBD1 or TRBD2 (5 bases each). CDR1 and CDR2 from the germline V gene are KGHSH and LQKENI. V was pared by 6 bases and J by 1 base, with 15 bases between. This CDR3 comprises 16 residues. CDR3 sequence (DNA): TGTGCCAGCTCGAGGTGGGACCTCAGGAACACCGGGGAGCTGTTTTTT. This encodes CASSRWDLRNTGELFF.

This rearrangement joins TRBV5-8 to TRBJ2-3; TRBD1 is a possible D gene (6 bases). The CDR3 runs 15 residues. Germline CDR1 reads SGHTS; CDR2 reads YDEGEE. V was trimmed by 3 bases and J by 6 bases, leaving 17 bases between them. CDR3 amino acids: CASSSGQTIADTQYF. DNA for the CDR3: TGTGCCAGCAGCTCCGGACAGACAATCGCTGATACGCAGTATTTT.

V usage is TRBV9 and J usage is TRBJ2-1, with 13 bases identical to TRBD2. Germline lookup yields CDR1 SGDLS and CDR2 YYNGEE. With V trimmed by 2 bases and J by 2 bases, 4 bases remained unmatched. CDR3 size: 17 residues. CDR3 amino acids: CASSVTSGRLTYNEQFF. The CDR3 region has the DNA TGTGCCAGCAGCGTGACTAGCGGGAGGCTAACCTACAATGAGCAGTTCTTC.

This clone has a single count. The chain carries TRBV4-3 and TRBJ1-3; D gene ambiguous. The V end was cut by 2 bases, the J end by 0 bases, with 11 bases between. This CDR3 spans 16 amino acids. The germline gives CDR1 LGHNA, CDR2 YSLEER. CDR3 residues: CASSQLSLSSGNTIYF. CDR3 sequence (DNA): TGCGCCAGCAGCCAATTATCGCTGAGCTCTGGAAACACCATATATTTT.

This clone was seen once. This sequence joins TRBV18 and TRBJ2-3, with 7 nucleotides matching TRBD2. V was pared by 6 bases and J by 0 bases, with 9 bases of the junction left unmatched. Germline loops: CDR1 KGHSH, CDR2 LQKENI. The CDR3 runs 16 residues. DNA for the CDR3: TGTGCCAGCTCCCAAACACTAGCGACTAGCACAGATACGCAGTATTTT. It specifies CASSQTLATSTDTQYF. The whole variable domain, remainder taken from reference TRBV18 and TRBJ2-3, is NAGVMQNPRHLVRRRGQEARLRCSPMKGHSHVYWYRQLPEEGLKFMVYLQKENIIDESGMPKERFSAEFPKEGPSILRIQQVVRGDSAAYFCASSQTLATSTDTQYFGPGTRLTVL.

The chain combines TRBV11-2 with TRBJ2-6; D possibly corresponds to TRBD2 (5 bases). Germline V lookup: CDR1 SGHAT, CDR2 FQNNGV. V was cut by 1 base and J by 2 bases, with 12 bases left in between. This CDR3 contains 17 residues. CDR3 sequence: CASSLVPGTTGANVLTF. Here the CDR3 DNA reads TGTGCCAGCAGCTTAGTTCCGGGAACCACTGGGGCCAACGTCCTGACTTTC.

This rearrangement joins TRBV5-5 to TRBJ1-1; unclear D gene. CDR3 length: 13 amino acids. Germline V CDR1 and CDR2: SGHKS, YYEKEE (reference sequence). With 2 bases removed from V and 4 bases from J, the gap between germline ends came to 9 bases. DNA for the CDR3: TGTGCCAGCAGCTTTCCTGGGCGCACTGAAGCTTTCTTT. Translation: CASSFPGRTEAFF. Variable domain in full (rest from reference TRBV5-5 and TRBJ1-1): DAGVTQSPTHLIKTRGQQVTLRCSPISGHKSVSWYQQVLGQGPQFIFQYYEKEERGRGNFPDRFSARQFPNYSSELNVNALLLGDSALYLCASSFPGRTEAFFGQGTRLTVV.

The V and J genes are TRBV27 and TRBJ2-1, with 11 nucleotides matching TRBD2. The V and J ends lost 8 bases and 4 bases, in that order; junction bases with no gene match: 10. Germline CDR1 MNHEY, CDR2 SMNVEV (reference sequence). The CDR3 totals 16 residues. The CDR3 DNA reads TGTGCCAGCCTCCCGGGGACTAGCGGCCAATACAATGAGCAGTTCTTC. The encoded protein is CASLPGTSGQYNEQFF.

CDR3 sequence reads: CASSLLGTGASYEQYF. The CDR3 region has the DNA TGTGCCAGCAGTTTATTGGGGACGGGGGCTAGCTACGAGCAGTACTTC. The gene calls are TRBV27 and TRBJ2-7; D is possibly TRBD1 or TRBD2 (6 bases each). Germline CDR1 is MNHEY and CDR2 is SMNVEV (reference sequence). Trimming shortened V by 1 base and J by 3 bases, and 16 bases separated the two germline ends. The CDR3 contains 16 residues.